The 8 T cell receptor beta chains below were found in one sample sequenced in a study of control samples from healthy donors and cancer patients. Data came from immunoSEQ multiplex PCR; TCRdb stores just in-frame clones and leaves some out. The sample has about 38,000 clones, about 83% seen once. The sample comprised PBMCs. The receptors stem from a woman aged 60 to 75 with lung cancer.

The CDR3 bases are TGTGCCAGCAGCTTAAGAGCGGGAGTGGGAGACAATGAGCAGTTCTTC. Protein sequence: CASSLRAGVGDNEQFF. This chain connects TRBV7-2 to TRBJ2-1, with TRBD2 matching over 8 bases. The germline CDR1 and CDR2 sequences are SGHTA and FQGNSA. V lost 2 bases to trimming and J lost 5 bases; unmatched junction nucleotides: 8. The CDR3 has 16 residues.

This CDR3 is CASSAGGLDGYEQYF. For the CDR3, the DNA is TGTGCCAGCAGCGCTGGGGGACTAGACGGGTACGAGCAGTACTTC. The rearrangement links TRBV7-6 to TRBJ2-7; 8 bases are a match to TRBD2. The germline V gene encodes CDR1 SGHVS and CDR2 FNYEAQ. The CDR3 is 15 residues long. The trim removed 5 bases at V and 4 bases at J, leaving 10 bases unmatched.

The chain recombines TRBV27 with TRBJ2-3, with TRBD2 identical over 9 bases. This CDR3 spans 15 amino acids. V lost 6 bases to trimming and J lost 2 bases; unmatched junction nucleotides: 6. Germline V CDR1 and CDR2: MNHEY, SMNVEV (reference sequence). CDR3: CASSRLAGTTDTQYF. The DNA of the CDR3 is TGTGCCAGCAGCCGGCTAGCGGGGACCACAGATACGCAGTATTTT.

For the CDR3, the DNA is TGTGCCACCAGCAGCTCCGACTATGGCTACACCTTC. Translated, it gives CATSSSDYGYTF. The chain joins TRBV15 to TRBJ1-2, with unresolved D. CDR1 LNHNV and CDR2 YYDKDF come from the germline V gene (reference sequence). Trimming shortened V by 3 bases and J by 3 bases, and 5 bases separated the two germline ends. The CDR3 is 12 amino acids.

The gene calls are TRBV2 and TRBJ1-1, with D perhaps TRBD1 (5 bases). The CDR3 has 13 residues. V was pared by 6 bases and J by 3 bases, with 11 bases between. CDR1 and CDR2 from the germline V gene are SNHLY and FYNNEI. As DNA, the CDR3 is TGTGCCAGCAGGAGGGACCTTGACACTGAAGCTTTCTTT. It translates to CASRRDLDTEAFF.

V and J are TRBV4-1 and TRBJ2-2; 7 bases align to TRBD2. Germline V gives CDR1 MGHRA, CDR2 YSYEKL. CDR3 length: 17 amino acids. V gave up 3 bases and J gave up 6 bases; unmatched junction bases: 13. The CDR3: CASSHGRASGLAGELFF. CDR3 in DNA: TGCGCCAGCAGCCACGGAAGGGCTAGCGGCCTAGCCGGGGAGCTGTTTTTT.

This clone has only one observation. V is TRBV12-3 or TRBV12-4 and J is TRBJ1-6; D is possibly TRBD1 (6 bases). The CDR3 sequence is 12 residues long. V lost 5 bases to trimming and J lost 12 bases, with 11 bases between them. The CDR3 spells CASSPEGVPLHF. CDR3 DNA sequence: TGTGCCAGCAGTCCGGAGGGGGTACCCCTCCACTTT.

The CDR3 DNA follows: TGCAGTGCTAGAGTTGAGGGATCCCTCCACTTT. This sequence encodes CSARVEGSLHF. The rearrangement uses TRBV20-1 and TRBJ1-6; D not resolved. V was clipped by 1 base and J by 14 bases, with 9 bases between them. Germline loops: CDR1 DFQATT, CDR2 SNEGSKA (reference sequence). This CDR3 is built from 11 residues.